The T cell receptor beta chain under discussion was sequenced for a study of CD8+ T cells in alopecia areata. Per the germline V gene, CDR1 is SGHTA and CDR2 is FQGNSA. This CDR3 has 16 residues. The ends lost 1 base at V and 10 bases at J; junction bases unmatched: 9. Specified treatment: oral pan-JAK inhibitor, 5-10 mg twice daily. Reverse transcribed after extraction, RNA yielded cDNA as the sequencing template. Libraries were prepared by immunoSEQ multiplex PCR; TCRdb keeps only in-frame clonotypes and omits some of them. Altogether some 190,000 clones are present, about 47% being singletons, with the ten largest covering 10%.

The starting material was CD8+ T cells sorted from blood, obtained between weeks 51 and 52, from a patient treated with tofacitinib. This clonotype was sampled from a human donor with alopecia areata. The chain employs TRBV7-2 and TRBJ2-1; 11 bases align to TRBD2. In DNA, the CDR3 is TGTGCCAGCAGCTTAGGTTCCCTAGCGGGGGGTACAGAGCAGTTCTTC. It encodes CASSLGSLAGGTEQFF.